The clone carrying this T cell receptor beta chain showed up just once. Sequence at one end of the junction differs from germline and may be a read error. No patient received treatment before thyroid surgery. This entry comes from a study of metastatic and nonmetastatic thyroid tumors. TCRdb re-called the PCR reads through MiXCR. The data show roughly 20,000 clones, with 34% seen just once and 10% held by the top ten. The CDR3 is made up of 15 amino acids. In germline, CDR1 is MNHNS, CDR2 SASEGT. The receptor was isolated from a male donor with papillary thyroid cancer or a benign thyroid nodule (not recorded which). Some clones in this sample may be carry-over from other donors' samples. The chain couples TRBV6-1 to TRBJ2-2; D is perhaps TRBD1 or TRBD2 (5 bases each). The sample taken for sequencing was tumor tissue. The CDR3 DNA sequence: TGCCCCAGCAGTGAATCGTCAGGGAGAACCGGGGAGCTGTTTTTT. Amino acids: CPSSESSGRTGELFF.